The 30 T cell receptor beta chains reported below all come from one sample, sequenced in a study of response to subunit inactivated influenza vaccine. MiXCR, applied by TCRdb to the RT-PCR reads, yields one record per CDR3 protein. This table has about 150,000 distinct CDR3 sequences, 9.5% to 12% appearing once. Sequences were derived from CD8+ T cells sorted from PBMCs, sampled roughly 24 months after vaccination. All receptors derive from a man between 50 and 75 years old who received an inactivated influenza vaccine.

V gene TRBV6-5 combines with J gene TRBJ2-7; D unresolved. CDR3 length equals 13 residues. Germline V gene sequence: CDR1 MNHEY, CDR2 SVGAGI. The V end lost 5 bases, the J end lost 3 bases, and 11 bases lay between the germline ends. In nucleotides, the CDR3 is TGTGCCAGCAGTAATCGACACCTCTACGAGCAGTACTTC. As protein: CASSNRHLYEQYF.

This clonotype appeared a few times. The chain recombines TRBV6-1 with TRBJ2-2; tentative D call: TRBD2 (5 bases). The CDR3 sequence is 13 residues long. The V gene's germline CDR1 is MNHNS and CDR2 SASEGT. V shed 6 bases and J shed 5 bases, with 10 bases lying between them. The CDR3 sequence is CASRLRGTGELFF. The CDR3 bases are TGTGCCAGCAGACTACGAGGGACCGGGGAGCTGTTTTTT.

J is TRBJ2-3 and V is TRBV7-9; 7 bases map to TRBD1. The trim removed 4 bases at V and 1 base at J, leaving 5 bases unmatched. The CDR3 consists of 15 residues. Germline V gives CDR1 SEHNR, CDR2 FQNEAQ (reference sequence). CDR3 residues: CASSSTGKGTDTQYF. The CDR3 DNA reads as TGTGCCAGCAGCTCGACAGGGAAAGGCACAGATACGCAGTATTTT. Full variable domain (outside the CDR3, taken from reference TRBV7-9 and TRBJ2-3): DTGVSQNPRHKITKRGQNVTFRCDPISEHNRLYWYRQTLGQGPEFLTYFQNEAQLEKSRLLSDRFSAERPKGSFSTLEIQRTEQGDSAMYLCASSSTGKGTDTQYFGPGTRLTVL.

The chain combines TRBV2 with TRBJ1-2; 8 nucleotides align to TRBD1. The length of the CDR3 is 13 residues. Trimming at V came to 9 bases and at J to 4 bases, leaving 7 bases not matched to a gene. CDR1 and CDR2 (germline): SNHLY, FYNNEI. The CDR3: CARGQGSTYGYTF. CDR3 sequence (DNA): TGTGCCAGAGGACAGGGTTCGACCTATGGCTACACCTTC.

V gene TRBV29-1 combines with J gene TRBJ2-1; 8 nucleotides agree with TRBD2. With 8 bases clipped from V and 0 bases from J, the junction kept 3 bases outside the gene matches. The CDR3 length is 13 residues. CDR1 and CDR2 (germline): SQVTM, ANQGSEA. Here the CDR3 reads CSMGLDSYNEQFF. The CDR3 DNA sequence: TGCAGCATGGGACTAGACTCCTACAATGAGCAGTTCTTC.

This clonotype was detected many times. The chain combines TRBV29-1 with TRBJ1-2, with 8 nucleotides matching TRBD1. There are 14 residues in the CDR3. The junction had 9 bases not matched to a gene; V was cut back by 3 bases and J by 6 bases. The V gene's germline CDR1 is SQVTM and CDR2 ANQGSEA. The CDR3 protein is CSVDDGQGLNGYTF. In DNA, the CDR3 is TGCAGCGTTGATGATGGACAGGGTTTGAATGGCTACACCTTC.

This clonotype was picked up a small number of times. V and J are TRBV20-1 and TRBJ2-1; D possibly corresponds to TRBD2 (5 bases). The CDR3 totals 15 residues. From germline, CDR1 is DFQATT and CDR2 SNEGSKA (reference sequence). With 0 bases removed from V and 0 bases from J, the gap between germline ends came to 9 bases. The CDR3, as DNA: TGCAGTGCTAGAGAGGGTGGGAGCTCCTACAATGAGCAGTTCTTC. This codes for CSAREGGSSYNEQFF.

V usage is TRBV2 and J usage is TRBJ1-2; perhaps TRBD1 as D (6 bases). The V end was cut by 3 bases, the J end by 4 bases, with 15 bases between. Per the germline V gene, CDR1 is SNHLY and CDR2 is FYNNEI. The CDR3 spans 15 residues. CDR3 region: CASSDLLTGIYGYTF. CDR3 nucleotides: TGTGCCAGCAGTGACCTTCTTACAGGGATCTATGGCTACACCTTC.

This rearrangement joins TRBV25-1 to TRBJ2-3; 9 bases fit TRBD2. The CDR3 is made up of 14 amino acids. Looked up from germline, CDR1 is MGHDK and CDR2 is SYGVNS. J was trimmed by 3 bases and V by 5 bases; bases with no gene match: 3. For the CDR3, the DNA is TGTGCCAGCAGTAAGACTAGCGGAACAGATACGCAGTATTTT. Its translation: CASSKTSGTDTQYF.

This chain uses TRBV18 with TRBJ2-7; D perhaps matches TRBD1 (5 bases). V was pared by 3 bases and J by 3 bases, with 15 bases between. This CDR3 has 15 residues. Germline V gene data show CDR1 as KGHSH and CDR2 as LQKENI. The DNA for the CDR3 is TGTGCCAGCTCACCGATAGACAGCGCTCACTACGAGCAGTACTTC. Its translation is CASSPIDSAHYEQYF.

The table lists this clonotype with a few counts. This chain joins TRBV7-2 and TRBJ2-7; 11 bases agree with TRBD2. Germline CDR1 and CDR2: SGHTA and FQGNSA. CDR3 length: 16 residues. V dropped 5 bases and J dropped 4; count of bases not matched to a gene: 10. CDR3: CASSIQGLAELYEQYF. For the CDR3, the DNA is TGTGCCAGCAGCATCCAGGGACTAGCGGAATTGTACGAGCAGTACTTC.

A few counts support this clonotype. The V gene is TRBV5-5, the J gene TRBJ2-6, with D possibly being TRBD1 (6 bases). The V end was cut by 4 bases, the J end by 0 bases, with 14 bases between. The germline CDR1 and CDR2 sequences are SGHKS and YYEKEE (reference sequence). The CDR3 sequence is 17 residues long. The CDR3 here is CASSLIGTFSGANVLTF. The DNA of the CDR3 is TGTGCCAGCAGCCTCATAGGGACATTCTCTGGGGCCAACGTCCTGACTTTC.

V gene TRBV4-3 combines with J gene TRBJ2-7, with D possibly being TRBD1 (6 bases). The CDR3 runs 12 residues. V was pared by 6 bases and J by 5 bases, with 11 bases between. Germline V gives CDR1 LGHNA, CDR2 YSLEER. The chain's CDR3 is CASSLGQDEQYF. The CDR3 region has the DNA TGCGCCAGCAGTCTGGGACAAGACGAGCAGTACTTC.

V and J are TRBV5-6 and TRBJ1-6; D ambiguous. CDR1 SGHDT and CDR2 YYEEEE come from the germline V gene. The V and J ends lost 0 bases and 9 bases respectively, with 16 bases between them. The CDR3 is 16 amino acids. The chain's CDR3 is CASSLVISGFASPLHF. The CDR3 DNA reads TGTGCCAGCAGCTTGGTCATCTCTGGGTTCGCTTCACCCCTCCACTTT.

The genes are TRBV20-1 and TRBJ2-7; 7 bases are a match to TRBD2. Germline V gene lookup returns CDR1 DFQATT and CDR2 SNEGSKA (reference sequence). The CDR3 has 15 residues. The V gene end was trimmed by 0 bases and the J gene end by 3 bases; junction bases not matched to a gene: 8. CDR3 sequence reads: CSARDLRGNFYEQYF. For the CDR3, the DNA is TGCAGTGCTAGAGATTTGCGGGGGAACTTCTACGAGCAGTACTTC.

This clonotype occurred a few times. CDR3 sequence (DNA): TGTGCCAGCAGCTATGCCGGGACATGGGATTCACCCCTCCACTTT. Translated: CASSYAGTWDSPLHF. The genes are TRBV7-2 and TRBJ1-6; tentatively, D is TRBD1 (6 bases). Germline CDR1 SGHTA, CDR2 FQGNSA. This CDR3 contains 15 residues. V gave up 4 bases and J gave up 8 bases, with 15 bases separating them. Combining the CDR3 with reference TRBV7-2 and TRBJ1-6 gives the whole variable domain GAGVSQSPSNKVTEKGKDVELRCDPISGHTALYWYRQSLGQGLEFLIYFQGNSAPDKSGLPSDRFSAERTGGSVSTLTIQRTQQEDSAVYLCASSYAGTWDSPLHFGNGTRLTVT.

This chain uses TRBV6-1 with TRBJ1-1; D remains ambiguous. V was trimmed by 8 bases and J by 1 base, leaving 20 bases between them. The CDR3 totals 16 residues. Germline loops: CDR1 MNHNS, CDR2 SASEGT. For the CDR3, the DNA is TGTGCCAGCCTTCCCCGGATGGGCGCGTGGAACACTGAAGCTTTCTTT. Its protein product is CASLPRMGAWNTEAFF.

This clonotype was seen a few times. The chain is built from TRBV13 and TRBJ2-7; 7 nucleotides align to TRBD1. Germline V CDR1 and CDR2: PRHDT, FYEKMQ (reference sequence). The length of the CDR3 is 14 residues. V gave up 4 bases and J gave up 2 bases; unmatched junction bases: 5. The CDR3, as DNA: TGTGCCAGCAGCTGGCCAGGACAGGCCTACGAGCAGTACTTC. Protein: CASSWPGQAYEQYF.

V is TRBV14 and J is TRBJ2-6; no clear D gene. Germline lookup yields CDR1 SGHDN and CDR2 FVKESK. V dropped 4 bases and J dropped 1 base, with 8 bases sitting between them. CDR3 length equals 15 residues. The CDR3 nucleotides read TGTGCCAGCAGCCCTCTTGGTTCTGGGGCCAACGTCCTGACTTTC. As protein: CASSPLGSGANVLTF.

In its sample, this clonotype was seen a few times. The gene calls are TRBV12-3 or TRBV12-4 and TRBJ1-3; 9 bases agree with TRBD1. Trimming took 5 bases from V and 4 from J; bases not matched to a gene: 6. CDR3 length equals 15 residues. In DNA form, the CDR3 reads TGTGCCAGCAGTACTGGGACAGGGTCCGGAAACACCATATATTTT. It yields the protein CASSTGTGSGNTIYF.

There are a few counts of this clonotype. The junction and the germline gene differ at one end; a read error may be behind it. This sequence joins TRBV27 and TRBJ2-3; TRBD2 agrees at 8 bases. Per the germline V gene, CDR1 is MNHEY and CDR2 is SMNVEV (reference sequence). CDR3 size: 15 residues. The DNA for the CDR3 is TGTGCCAGCGGTTTATATCCTAGCGGGACAGATACGCAGTATTTT. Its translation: CASGLYPSGTDTQYF.

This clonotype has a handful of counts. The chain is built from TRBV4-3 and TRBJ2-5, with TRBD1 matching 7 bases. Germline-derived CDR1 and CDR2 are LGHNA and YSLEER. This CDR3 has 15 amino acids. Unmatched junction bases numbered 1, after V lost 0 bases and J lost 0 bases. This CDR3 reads CASSQDGTDQETQYF. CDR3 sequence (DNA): TGCGCCAGCAGCCAAGATGGGACAGACCAAGAGACCCAGTACTTC.

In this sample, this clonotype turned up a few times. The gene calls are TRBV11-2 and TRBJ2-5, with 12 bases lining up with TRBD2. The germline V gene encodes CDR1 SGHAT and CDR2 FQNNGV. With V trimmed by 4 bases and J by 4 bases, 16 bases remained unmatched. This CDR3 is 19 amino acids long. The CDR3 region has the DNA TGTGCCAGCAGCTCACTTAGACTAGCGGGGGACCGCCTGGGAGAGACCCAGTACTTC. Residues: CASSSLRLAGDRLGETQYF.

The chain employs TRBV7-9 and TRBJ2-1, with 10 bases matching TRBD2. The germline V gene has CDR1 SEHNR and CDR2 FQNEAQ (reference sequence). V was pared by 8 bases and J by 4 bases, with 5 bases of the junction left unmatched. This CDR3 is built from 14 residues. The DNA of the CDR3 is TGTGCCAGCGGAGCGGGAGGGTTATACAATGAGCAGTTCTTC. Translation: CASGAGGLYNEQFF.

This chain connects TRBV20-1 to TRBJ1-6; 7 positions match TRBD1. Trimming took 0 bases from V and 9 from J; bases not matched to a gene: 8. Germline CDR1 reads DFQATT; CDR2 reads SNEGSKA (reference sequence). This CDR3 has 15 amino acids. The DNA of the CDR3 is TGCAGTGCTAGAGATCGACAGGGAGGAACTTCACCCCTCCACTTT. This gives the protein CSARDRQGGTSPLHF.

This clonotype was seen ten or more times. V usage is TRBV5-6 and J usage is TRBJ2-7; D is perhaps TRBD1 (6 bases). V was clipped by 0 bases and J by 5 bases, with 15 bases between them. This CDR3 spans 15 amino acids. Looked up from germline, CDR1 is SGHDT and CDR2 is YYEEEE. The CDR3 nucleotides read TGTGCCAGCAGCTTGGGGGCCAGGGGATTGGACGAGCAGTACTTC. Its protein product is CASSLGARGLDEQYF. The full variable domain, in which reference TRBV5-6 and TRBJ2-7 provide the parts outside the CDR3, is DAGVTQSPTHLIKTRGQQVTLRCSPKSGHDTVSWYQQALGQGPQFIFQYYEEEERQRGNFPDRFSGHQFPNYSSELNVNALLLGDSALYLCASSLGARGLDEQYFGPGTRLTVT.

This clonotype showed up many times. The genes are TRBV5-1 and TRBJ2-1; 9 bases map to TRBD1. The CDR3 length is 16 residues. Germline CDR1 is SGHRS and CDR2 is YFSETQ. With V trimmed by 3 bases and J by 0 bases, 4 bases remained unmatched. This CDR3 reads CASSSGTGSSYNEQFF. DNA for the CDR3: TGCGCCAGCAGCTCCGGGACAGGGAGCTCCTACAATGAGCAGTTCTTC.

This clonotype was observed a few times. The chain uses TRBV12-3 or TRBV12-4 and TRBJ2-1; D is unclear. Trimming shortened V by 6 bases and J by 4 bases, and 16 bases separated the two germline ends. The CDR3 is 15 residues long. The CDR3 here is CASRTRLRNYNEQFF. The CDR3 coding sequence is TGTGCCAGCAGGACTCGTCTCAGGAATTACAATGAGCAGTTCTTC.

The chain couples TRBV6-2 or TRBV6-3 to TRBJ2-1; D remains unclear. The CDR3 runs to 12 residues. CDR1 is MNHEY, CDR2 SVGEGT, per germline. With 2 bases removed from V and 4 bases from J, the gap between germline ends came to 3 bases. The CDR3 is CASSYVYNEQFF. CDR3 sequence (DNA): TGTGCCAGCAGTTACGTTTACAATGAGCAGTTCTTC.

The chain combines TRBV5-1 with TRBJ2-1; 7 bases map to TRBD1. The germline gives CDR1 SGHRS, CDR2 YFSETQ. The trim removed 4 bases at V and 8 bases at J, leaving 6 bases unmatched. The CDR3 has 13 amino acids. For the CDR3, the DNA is TGCGCCAGCAGCCCCGTAGGGGGCTATGAGCAGTTCTTC. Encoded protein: CASSPVGGYEQFF.